This T cell receptor beta chain came from a study of blood T cell repertoires in COVID-19. In the source study's methods: Amplification from reference gene primers served as the basis for estimated nucleated cell counts. TCRdb's copy holds only in-frame clones and misses some; the assay was immunoSEQ multiplex PCR. The D gene and trimming were derived from the DNA, and the V and J assignments and clone size from that table. The sample holds around 250,000 clones; 82% are singletons and the top ten take about 3.4%. The CDR3 spans 15 residues. Germline V CDR1 and CDR2: KGHSH, LQKENI. J lost 2 bases, V lost 8 bases, and 10 bases had no gene match.

The TCR originated in a woman between 18 and 29 years old with acute or convalescent COVID-19. Input material: peripheral blood. The rearrangement uses TRBV18 and TRBJ2-3, with 7 positions matching TRBD2. As DNA, the CDR3 is TGTGCCAGCCAAGGGCGGGAGCGATACACAGATACGCAGTATTTT. Protein: CASQGRERYTDTQYF.